This T cell receptor (beta chain) came from a study of Ad26.COV2.S vaccination and SARS-CoV-2 variants. Study-wide points: Vaccinated individuals (as opposed to placebo recipients) had higher spike-specific TCR breadth.

As regards this clone: Its antigen is still unknown. The same CDR3 arises from other DNA sequences in this sample as well.

Germline values: CDR1 SNHLY, CDR2 FYNNEI. This CDR3 contains 12 residues. Trimming took 4 bases from V and 3 from J, leaving 1 base between them. TCRdb's copy holds only in-frame clones and misses some; the assay was immunoSEQ multiplex PCR. Among about 180,000 clones listed, around 90% were seen once. The chain carries TRBV2 and TRBJ2-6, with no clear D. The specimen was peripheral blood, collected after recovery from COVID-19. This TCR was recovered from a human donor who had recovered from COVID-19. The CDR3 sequence is CASSVGANVLTF. The CDR3, as DNA: TGTGCCAGCAGTGTTGGGGCCAACGTCCTGACTTTC.